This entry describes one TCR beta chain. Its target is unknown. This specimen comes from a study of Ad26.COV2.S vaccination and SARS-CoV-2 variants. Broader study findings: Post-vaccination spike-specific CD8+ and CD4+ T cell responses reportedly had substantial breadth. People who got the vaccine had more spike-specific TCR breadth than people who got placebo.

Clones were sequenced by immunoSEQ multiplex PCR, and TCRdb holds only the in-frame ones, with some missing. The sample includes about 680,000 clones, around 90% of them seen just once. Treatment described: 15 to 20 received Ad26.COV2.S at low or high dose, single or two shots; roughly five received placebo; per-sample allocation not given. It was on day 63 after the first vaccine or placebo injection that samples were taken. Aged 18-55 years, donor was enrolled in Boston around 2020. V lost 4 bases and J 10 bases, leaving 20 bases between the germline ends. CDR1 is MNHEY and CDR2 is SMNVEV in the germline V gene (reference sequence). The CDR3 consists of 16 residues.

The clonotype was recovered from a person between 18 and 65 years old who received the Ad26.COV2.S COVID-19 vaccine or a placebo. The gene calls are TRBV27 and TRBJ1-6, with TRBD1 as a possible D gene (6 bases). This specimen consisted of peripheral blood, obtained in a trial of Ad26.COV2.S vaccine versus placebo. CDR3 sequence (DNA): TGTGCCAGCAGTTCCTGGGGGGGGGCTGAAGGCTCACCCCTCCACTTT. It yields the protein CASSSWGGAEGSPLHF.